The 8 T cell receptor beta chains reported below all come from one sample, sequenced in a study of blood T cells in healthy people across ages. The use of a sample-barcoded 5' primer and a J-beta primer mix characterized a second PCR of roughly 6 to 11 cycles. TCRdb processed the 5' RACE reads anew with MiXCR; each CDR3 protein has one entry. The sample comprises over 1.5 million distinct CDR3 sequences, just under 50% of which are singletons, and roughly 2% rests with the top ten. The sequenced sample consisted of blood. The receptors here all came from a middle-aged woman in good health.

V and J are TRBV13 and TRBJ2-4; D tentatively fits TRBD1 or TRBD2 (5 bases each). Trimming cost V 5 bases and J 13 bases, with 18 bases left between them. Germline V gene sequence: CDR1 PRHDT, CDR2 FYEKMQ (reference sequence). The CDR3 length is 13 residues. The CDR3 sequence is CASSHPGHWEQYF. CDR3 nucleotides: TGTGCCAGCAGCCACCCGGGGCATTGGGAGCAGTACTTC.

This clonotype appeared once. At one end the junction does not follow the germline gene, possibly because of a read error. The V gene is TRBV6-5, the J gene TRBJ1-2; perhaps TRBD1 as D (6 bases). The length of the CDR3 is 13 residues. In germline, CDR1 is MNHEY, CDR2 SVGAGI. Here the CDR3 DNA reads TGTGCCAGCAGTGACTCAAGGGGGATGGGGGACACCTTC. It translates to CASSDSRGMGDTF.

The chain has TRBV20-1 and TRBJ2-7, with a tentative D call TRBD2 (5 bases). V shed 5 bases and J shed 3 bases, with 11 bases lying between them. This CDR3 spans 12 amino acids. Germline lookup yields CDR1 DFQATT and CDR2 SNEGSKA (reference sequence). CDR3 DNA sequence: TGCAGTGCTTCGACTAAACACTACGAGCAGTACTTC. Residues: CSASTKHYEQYF.

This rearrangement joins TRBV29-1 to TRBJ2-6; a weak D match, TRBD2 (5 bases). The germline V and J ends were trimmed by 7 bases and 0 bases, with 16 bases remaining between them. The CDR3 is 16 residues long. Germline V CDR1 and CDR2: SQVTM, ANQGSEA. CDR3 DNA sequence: TGCAGCGCCCGGGCCGAGGGATCCTCTGGGGCCAACGTCCTGACTTTC. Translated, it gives CSARAEGSSGANVLTF.

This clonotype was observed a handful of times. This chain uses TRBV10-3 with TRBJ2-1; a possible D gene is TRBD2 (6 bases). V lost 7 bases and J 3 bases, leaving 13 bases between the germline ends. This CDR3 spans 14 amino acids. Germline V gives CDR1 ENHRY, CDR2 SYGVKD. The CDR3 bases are TGTGCCATCAAGAACGGGGGAATCTACAATGAGCAGTTCTTC. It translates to CAIKNGGIYNEQFF.

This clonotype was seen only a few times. CDR3 coding DNA: TGTGCCAGCAGTTTCCGGCTCAGGTCACCCCCAGAGACCCAGTACTTC. Its protein is CASSFRLRSPPETQYF. This chain joins TRBV7-2 and TRBJ2-5; the D is unclear. The CDR3 covers 16 residues. Trimming stripped 6 bases from V and 4 bases from J, with 21 bases between. CDR1 is SGHTA, CDR2 FQGNSA, per germline.

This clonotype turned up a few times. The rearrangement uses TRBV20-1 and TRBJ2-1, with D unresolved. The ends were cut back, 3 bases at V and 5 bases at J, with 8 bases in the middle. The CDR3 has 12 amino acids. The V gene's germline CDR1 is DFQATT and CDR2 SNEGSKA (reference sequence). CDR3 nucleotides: TGCAGTGCTAGCGGAGATCACAATGAGCAGTTCTTC. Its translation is CSASGDHNEQFF.

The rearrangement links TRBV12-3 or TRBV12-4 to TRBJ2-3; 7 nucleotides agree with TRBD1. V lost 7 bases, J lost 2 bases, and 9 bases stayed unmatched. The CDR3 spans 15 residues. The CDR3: CASNRGFRDTDTQYF. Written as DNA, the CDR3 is TGTGCCAGCAACAGGGGTTTTCGGGACACAGATACGCAGTATTTT.